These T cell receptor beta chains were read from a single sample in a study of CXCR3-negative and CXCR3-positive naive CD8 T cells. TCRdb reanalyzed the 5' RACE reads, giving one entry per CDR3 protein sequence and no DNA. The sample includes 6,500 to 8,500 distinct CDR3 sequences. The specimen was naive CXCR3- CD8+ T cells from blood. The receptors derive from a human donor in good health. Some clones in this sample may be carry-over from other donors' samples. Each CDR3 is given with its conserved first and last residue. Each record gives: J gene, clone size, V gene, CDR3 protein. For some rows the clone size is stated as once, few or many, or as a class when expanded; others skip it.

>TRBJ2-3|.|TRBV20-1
CSARDRRDRLYQYF
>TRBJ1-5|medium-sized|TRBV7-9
CASSSGTDNQPQHF
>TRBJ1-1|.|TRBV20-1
CSAESGTEAFF
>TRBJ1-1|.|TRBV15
CATSRRMFDTNTEAFF
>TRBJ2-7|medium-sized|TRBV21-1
CASSSDGGFSYEQYF
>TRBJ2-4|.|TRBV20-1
CSARTSGRKDIQYF
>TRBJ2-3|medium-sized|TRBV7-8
CASSPAGSIPDTQYF
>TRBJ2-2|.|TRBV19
CASSPRTSVNTGELFF
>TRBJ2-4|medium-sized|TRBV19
CASSTPDLGISKNIQYF
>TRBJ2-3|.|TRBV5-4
CASSSGGTDTQYF
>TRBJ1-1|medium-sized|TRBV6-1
CASSGRDTGNTEAFF
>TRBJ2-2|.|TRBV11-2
CASSLGTTPNTGELFF
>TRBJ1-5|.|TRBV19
CASSFQGYGNQPQHF
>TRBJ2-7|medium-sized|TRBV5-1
CASSLKVAEAPYEQYF
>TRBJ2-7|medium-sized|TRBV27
CASSLSDGYEQYF
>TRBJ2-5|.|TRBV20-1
CSARDPSRTSGNQETQYF
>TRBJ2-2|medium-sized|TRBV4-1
CASSQDTSGGRGTGELFF
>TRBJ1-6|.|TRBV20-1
CSARQGTNSPLNF
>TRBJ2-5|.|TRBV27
CASSFADAETQYF
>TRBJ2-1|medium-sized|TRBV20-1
CSARTRTSGSYNEQFF
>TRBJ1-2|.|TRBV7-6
CASSSGETYGYTF
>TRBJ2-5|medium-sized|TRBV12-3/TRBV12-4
CASSSGVSTEQETQYF
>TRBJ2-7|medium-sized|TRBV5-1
CASSLSTSGGTYEQYF
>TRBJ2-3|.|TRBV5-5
CASSQTSLSTDTQYF
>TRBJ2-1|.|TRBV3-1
CASSQDLIGTGGYNEQFF
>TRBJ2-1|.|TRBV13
CASSLGSGHEQFF
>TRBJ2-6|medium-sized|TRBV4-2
CASSLGRAGISSGANVLTF
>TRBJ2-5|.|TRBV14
CASSPLRDRGEETQYF
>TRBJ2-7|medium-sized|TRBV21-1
CASSKVQTQNYEQYF